This paragraph reports one T cell receptor (beta chain). TCR sequencing used cDNA made by reverse transcription of extracted RNA. Sequenced by immunoSEQ multiplex PCR; TCRdb stores in-frame clones only, minus some. The sample comprises about 130,000 clones, roughly 58% of which are singletons, and 4.5% rests with the top ten. Germline CDR1 SNHLY, CDR2 FYNNEI. V was clipped by 2 bases and J by 4 bases, with 11 bases between them. The CDR3 covers 14 residues. The data were taken from a study of CD8+ T cells in alopecia areata. At the level of the study: The drug, tofacitinib, lasted 6 to 18 months, followed by 6 months off drug.

The receptor was isolated from a human donor with alopecia areata. V and J are TRBV2 and TRBJ1-2, with unresolved D. Sequenced here: CD4+ T cells sorted from blood, sampled at week 0. The CDR3 DNA reads as TGTGCCAGCAGTGAAAAAGACCGCCTCTATGGCTACACCTTC. It encodes CASSEKDRLYGYTF.